The 18 T cell receptor beta chains presented below share a single source sample, sequenced in a study of blood T cells in healthy people across ages. Then a second PCR, running roughly 7 to 11 cycles, was carried out with a sample-barcoded 5' primer and a J-beta primer mix. Using its own MiXCR run on the 5' RACE reads, TCRdb lists one record per CDR3 protein. The sample shows roughly 1 million distinct CDR3 sequences, approximately 25% of them seen only once. In addition, the sample was reused for a study of T cells of mothers and their children.

The material sequenced was blood. The receptor source for this set is a girl aged 2 to 9 in good health.

In this sample, this clonotype turned up a few times. The rearrangement joins TRBV29-1 to TRBJ1-2; no firm D call. V was cut by 7 bases and J by 3 bases, with 9 bases left in between. The CDR3 spans 11 residues. Germline V CDR1 and CDR2: SQVTM, ANQGSEA. This CDR3 reads CSAVGYYGYTF. CDR3 DNA sequence: TGCAGCGCCGTGGGTTACTATGGCTACACCTTC.

The chain carries TRBV13 and TRBJ2-1, with D possibly TRBD1 on 7 matching bases. V shed 7 bases and J shed 8 bases, with 21 bases lying between them. The CDR3 is 15 amino acids. CDR1 and CDR2 from the germline V gene are PRHDT and FYEKMQ (reference sequence). CDR3: CASTPLGGGIDEQFF. CDR3 sequence (DNA): TGTGCCAGCACCCCATTAGGAGGGGGCATCGATGAGCAGTTCTTC.

This clonotype was counted a few times. V and J are TRBV29-1 and TRBJ2-1; D unclear. CDR3 length: 11 amino acids. Germline V gene data show CDR1 as SQVTM and CDR2 as ANQGSEA. V was trimmed by 1 base and J by 7 bases, leaving 5 bases between them. The CDR3 coding sequence is TGCAGCGTTGAAGTAGGAAATGAGCAGTTCTTC. Translated, it gives CSVEVGNEQFF.

The rearrangement joins TRBV4-2 to TRBJ1-5; no clear D gene. The ends were cut back, 1 base at V and 0 bases at J, with 4 bases in the middle. The CDR3 consists of 14 residues. The germline V gene has CDR1 LGHNA and CDR2 YNFKEQ. The chain's CDR3 is CASSQGTSNQPQHF. The CDR3 region has the DNA TGTGCCAGCAGCCAAGGTACTAGCAATCAGCCCCAGCATTTT.

In DNA form, the CDR3 reads TGTGCCAGCATCCCAGGGGCGGGAGAAGCCTACGAGCAGTACTTC. Amino acid sequence: CASIPGAGEAYEQYF. The chain couples TRBV7-2 to TRBJ2-1, with D possibly matching TRBD2 (7 bases). The better agreement between TRBJ2-7 and the DNA end casts doubt on the J call. Germline CDR1 is SGHTA and CDR2 is FQGNSA. CDR3 length equals 15 residues.

The chain joins TRBV7-9 to TRBJ2-6, with a weak D call TRBD1 (5 bases). Trimming took 2 bases from V and 0 from J, leaving 11 bases between them. This CDR3 is built from 17 residues. Germline CDR1 and CDR2: SEHNR and FQNEAQ (reference sequence). The CDR3 here is CASSLYPRDSGANVLTF. The CDR3 DNA follows: TGTGCCAGCAGCTTATACCCCAGGGACTCTGGGGCCAACGTCCTGACTTTC.

This clonotype was observed a handful of times. The chain carries TRBV12-3 or TRBV12-4 and TRBJ2-7; the match to TRBD2 covers 11 bases. This CDR3 spans 15 amino acids. With 3 bases clipped from V and 4 bases from J, the junction kept 5 bases outside the gene matches. CDR3 amino acids: CASSFGLAGGYEQYF. CDR3 bases: TGTGCCAGCAGTTTTGGGCTAGCGGGAGGATACGAGCAGTACTTC.

This clonotype was found a few times. The chain joins TRBV12-3 or TRBV12-4 to TRBJ2-5; 8 positions match TRBD1. V was clipped by 2 bases and J by 4 bases; unmatched bases: 3. The CDR3 has 14 residues. The CDR3 sequence: CASSLWQGAETQYF. The CDR3 region has the DNA TGTGCCAGCAGTTTATGGCAGGGGGCAGAGACCCAGTACTTC.

This clonotype occurred a few times. The chain couples TRBV4-1 to TRBJ1-4; D is uncertain. CDR1 is MGHRA and CDR2 is YSYEKL in the germline V gene. The CDR3 has 15 residues. The V end was cut by 1 base, the J end by 3 bases, with 9 bases between. The CDR3 bases are TGCGCCAGCAGCCAAGTTGGGATTGCTAATGAAAAACTGTTTTTT. Translated, it gives CASSQVGIANEKLFF.

A few counts support this clonotype. One end of the junction is discordant with germline, which a read error may explain. The V call is TRBV7-2, the J call TRBJ2-1; unclear D gene. The germline V gene has CDR1 SGHTA and CDR2 FQGNSA. The CDR3 is 12 amino acids. CDR3 nucleotides: TGTGCCTGCAGCTTATGGGACAATGAGCAGTTCTTC. Its translation: CACSLWDNEQFF.

This clonotype was counted between two and nine times. V gene TRBV25-1 combines with J gene TRBJ2-1, with 10 nucleotides matching TRBD1. Germline V gene lookup returns CDR1 MGHDK and CDR2 SYGVNS. This CDR3 is built from 16 residues. V gave up 1 base and J gave up 6 bases; unmatched junction bases: 6. CDR3 region: CASSELGTGVPNEQFF. The CDR3 DNA is TGTGCCAGCAGTGAATTGGGGACAGGGGTCCCCAATGAGCAGTTCTTC.

This clonotype was picked up a small number of times. The V call is TRBV7-3, the J call TRBJ2-5, with D perhaps TRBD1 or TRBD2 (7 bases each). Germline CDR1 and CDR2: SGHTA and FQGTGA. There are 13 residues in the CDR3. V lost 5 bases and J 5 bases, leaving 12 bases between the germline ends. The CDR3 is CASSGEGAETQYF. As DNA, the CDR3 is TGTGCCAGCAGCGGGGAGGGGGCGGAGACCCAGTACTTC.

The chain carries TRBV7-6 and TRBJ2-5, with D possibly TRBD2 on 6 matching bases. The DNA end is more similar to TRBJ2-1, so the J call may be wrong. This CDR3 is built from 15 residues. The germline V gene has CDR1 SGHVS and CDR2 FNYEAQ. The CDR3 loop is CASSLLLRGNNEQFF. CDR3 DNA: TGTGCCAGCAGCTTACTATTGCGGGGTAACAATGAGCAGTTCTTC.

Only a few counts were recorded for this clonotype. The rearrangement links TRBV3-1 to TRBJ2-5; 9 nucleotides match TRBD1. The DNA end is a closer match to TRBJ2-1, so the J assignment may be wrong. Germline CDR1 and CDR2: LGHDT and YNNKEL (reference sequence). There are 14 residues in the CDR3. DNA of the CDR3: TGTGCCAGCAGCCCGATACAGGGGGCGGGTGAGCAGTTCTTC. Protein sequence: CASSPIQGAGEQFF.

The rearrangement joins TRBV5-1 to TRBJ2-1, with TRBD2 identical over 10 bases. Germline-derived CDR1 and CDR2 are SGHRS and YFSETQ. The CDR3 consists of 16 residues. V was pared by 4 bases and J by 3 bases, with 7 bases of the junction left unmatched. The CDR3 bases are TGCGCCAGCAGCATACCACTAGCGGGATTCTACAATGAGCAGTTCTTC. Its protein is CASSIPLAGFYNEQFF.

This chain connects TRBV5-1 to TRBJ2-5, with D perhaps TRBD1 or TRBD2 (5 bases each). V dropped 3 bases and J dropped 5 bases, with 11 bases sitting between them. CDR3 length equals 13 residues. Germline loops: CDR1 SGHRS, CDR2 YFSETQ. This CDR3 is CASSSGAMETQYF. CDR3 DNA sequence: TGCGCCAGCAGCTCCGGGGCAATGGAGACCCAGTACTTC. The full variable domain, with the rest looked up from reference TRBV5-1 and TRBJ2-5, is KAGVTQTPRYLIKTRGQQVTLSCSPISGHRSVSWYQQTPGQGLQFLFEYFSETQRNKGNFPGRFSGRQFSNSRSEMNVSTLELGDSALYLCASSSGAMETQYFGPGTRLLVL.

This clonotype was seen more than once but under ten times. V usage is TRBV28 and J usage is TRBJ1-3, with 7 bases matching TRBD1. Per germline, CDR1 MDHEN and CDR2 SYDVKM. CDR3 length equals 16 residues. V was clipped by 6 bases and J by 0 bases; unmatched bases: 8. CDR3 sequence reads: CASSLVSGGSGNTIYF. The CDR3 bases are TGTGCCAGCAGCCTGGTCTCAGGGGGCTCTGGAAACACCATATATTTT.

J is TRBJ2-3 and V is TRBV11-2; 11 bases match TRBD2. This CDR3 is built from 18 residues. The germline V gene encodes CDR1 SGHAT and CDR2 FQNNGV. After removal of 1 base from V and 2 bases from J, the junction contained 8 bases not matched to a gene. CDR3 sequence (DNA): TGTGCCAGCAGCTTAGGACTAGCGGGACCCCTAGACACAGATACGCAGTATTTT. Translation gives CASSLGLAGPLDTDTQYF.